This passage covers 30 T cell receptor beta chains from one sample sequenced in a study of chemoradiotherapy in HPV16-positive cancers. Using immunoSEQ multiplex PCR, the repertoire was profiled, and TCRdb retains in-frame clones only, with some absent. The table records approximately 1,000 clones, about 80% of them present only once. This specimen consisted of tumor tissue, obtained from a patient who underwent chemoradiotherapy. The source is a human donor with HPV-associated anogenital cancer.

The CDR3 is CASSPGTRGDTQYF. DNA for the CDR3: TGCGCCAGCAGCCCGGGGACGCGGGGAGATACGCAGTATTTT. The genes are TRBV5-1 and TRBJ2-3; possible D gene TRBD2, 6 bases. The CDR3 has 14 residues. The V end lost 4 bases, the J end lost 5 bases, and 14 bases lay between the germline ends. Germline values: CDR1 SGHRS, CDR2 YFSETQ.

This chain joins TRBV6-1 and TRBJ1-1, with D uncertain. The V and J ends lost 2 bases and 1 base respectively, with 8 bases between them. The germline gives CDR1 MNHNS, CDR2 SASEGT. This CDR3 is 14 amino acids long. The CDR3 reads CASSELVENTEAFF. CDR3 nucleotide sequence: TGTGCCAGCAGTGAATTAGTGGAGAACACTGAAGCTTTCTTT.

In this sample, this clone turned up once. The chain joins TRBV6-5 to TRBJ2-2; D possibly corresponds to TRBD2 (5 bases). The CDR3 has 13 amino acids. Per germline, CDR1 MNHEY and CDR2 SVGAGI. In DNA form, the CDR3 reads TGTGCTTCTGCAGAGGGGAACACCGGGGAGCTGTTTTTT. This codes for CASAEGNTGELFF.

This clone was counted once. The V call is TRBV10-3, the J call TRBJ2-2; 12 positions match TRBD2. CDR1 and CDR2 from the germline V gene are ENHRY and SYGVKD. J gave up 7 bases and V 5 bases, and 8 bases lay outside the gene matches. The CDR3 spans 16 residues. The CDR3 reads CAISSRGLAGNGELFF. The CDR3 coding sequence is TGTGCCATCAGTAGTCGCGGACTAGCGGGGAACGGGGAGCTGTTTTTT.

J is TRBJ2-3 and V is TRBV19, with 9 bases identical to TRBD1. Germline CDR1 and CDR2: LNHDA and SQIVND (reference sequence). This CDR3 is built from 15 residues. V was pared by 5 bases and J by 3 bases, with 6 bases of the junction left unmatched. The CDR3 sequence is CASSPRDRATDTQYF. The CDR3 coding sequence is TGTGCCAGTAGTCCGCGGGACAGGGCTACAGATACGCAGTATTTT.

The chain is built from TRBV7-2 and TRBJ2-5; unclear D gene. The CDR3 length is 17 residues. V lost 5 bases to trimming and J lost 1 base, with 20 bases between them. Germline CDR1 reads SGHTA; CDR2 reads FQGNSA. The CDR3 DNA reads as TGTGCCAGCAGCCCCCGGAGTGGCGGCGTTCTCCAAGAGACCCAGTACTTC. This sequence encodes CASSPRSGGVLQETQYF.

This rearrangement joins TRBV9 to TRBJ2-3, with D hard to call. V was pared by 0 bases and J by 2 bases, with 10 bases between. Looked up from germline, CDR1 is SGDLS and CDR2 is YYNGEE. The CDR3 totals 15 residues. CDR3 in DNA: TGTGCCAGCAGCGTAGGCGGACGAGTCACAGATACGCAGTATTTT. Its translation: CASSVGGRVTDTQYF. The full variable domain, completed using reference TRBV9 and TRBJ2-3, is DSGVTQTPKHLITATGQRVTLRCSPRSGDLSVYWYQQSLDQGLQFLIQYYNGEERAKGNILERFSAQQFPDLHSELNLSSLELGDSALYFCASSVGGRVTDTQYFGPGTRLTVL.

CDR3 loop: CASSYSRGGRDTQYF. The CDR3 nucleotides are TGTGCCAGCAGTTACTCGAGGGGGGGTCGAGATACGCAGTATTTT. V gene TRBV6-5 combines with J gene TRBJ2-3; D perhaps matches TRBD2 (7 bases). Germline V gene lookup returns CDR1 MNHEY and CDR2 SVGAGI. Trimming left V 0 bases short and J 5 bases short, with 12 bases between. The CDR3 sequence is 15 residues long.

The V gene is TRBV5-1, the J gene TRBJ2-1; the D gene is possibly TRBD2 (7 bases). Germline V gene data show CDR1 as SGHRS and CDR2 as YFSETQ. The CDR3 covers 18 residues. The germline V and J ends were trimmed by 4 bases and 4 bases, with 24 bases remaining between them. DNA for the CDR3: TGCGCCAGCAGCCCCCTCGGGGGGCCGACGGGTCGGTACAATGAGCAGTTCTTC. Its translation: CASSPLGGPTGRYNEQFF.

The genes are TRBV30 and TRBJ1-5; D gene ambiguous. This CDR3 region has 13 residues. Germline V gene lookup returns CDR1 GTSNPN and CDR2 SVGIG (reference sequence). V was clipped by 0 bases and J by 7 bases, with 10 bases between them. The CDR3 nucleotides read TGTGCCTGGAGTGTCACGGCAGGCCAGCCCCAGCATTTT. The encoded protein is CAWSVTAGQPQHF.

The CDR3 loop is CASSGSETSPLHF. The CDR3 coding sequence is TGTGCCAGCAGTGGGTCAGAAACTTCACCCCTCCACTTT. This chain connects TRBV2 to TRBJ1-6; D is undetermined. Germline-derived CDR1 and CDR2 are SNHLY and FYNNEI. Trimming shortened V by 4 bases and J by 9 bases, and 10 bases separated the two germline ends. CDR3 size: 13 residues. Using reference TRBV2 and TRBJ1-6 for the parts outside the CDR3, the full variable domain is EPEVTQTPSHQVTQMGQEVILRCVPISNHLYFYWYRQILGQKVEFLVSFYNNEISEKSEIFDDQFSVERPDGSNFTLKIRSTKLEDSAMYFCASSGSETSPLHFGNGTRLTVT.

This clone was counted once. The rearrangement joins TRBV10-1 to TRBJ2-6; D call uncertain. Germline V gene data show CDR1 as WNHNN and CDR2 as SYGVQD (reference sequence). This CDR3 has 13 residues. The germline V and J ends were trimmed by 7 bases and 1 base, with 5 bases remaining between them. The CDR3 region is CASTPSGANVLTF. The CDR3 nucleotides are TGCGCCAGCACCCCATCTGGGGCCAACGTCCTGACTTTC.

The chain links TRBV30 to TRBJ1-3; no firm D call. The CDR3 length is 12 residues. V was shortened by 0 bases and J by 7 bases, with 7 bases between the two germline ends. CDR1 is GTSNPN and CDR2 is SVGIG in the germline V gene (reference sequence). The CDR3 DNA follows: TGTGCCTGGAGTGTACGGCGGAACACCATATATTTT. Protein: CAWSVRRNTIYF.

The J gene is TRBJ1-1, the V gene TRBV9, with no clear D. V was trimmed by 0 bases and J by 7 bases, leaving 10 bases between them. This CDR3 is built from 13 residues. In germline, CDR1 is SGDLS, CDR2 YYNGEE. The CDR3, as DNA: TGTGCCAGCAGCGTAGGGCCCGAGGGTGAAGCTTTCTTT. This codes for CASSVGPEGEAFF.

This clone turned up a few times. The chain employs TRBV7-8 and TRBJ1-5, with unresolved D. CDR3 length: 13 amino acids. Trimming stripped 0 bases from V and 7 bases from J, with 7 bases between. CDR1 is SGHVS, CDR2 FQNEAQ, per germline. The CDR3 reads CASSLAADQPQHF. CDR3 DNA sequence: TGTGCCAGCAGCTTAGCTGCGGACCAGCCCCAGCATTTT.

The genes are TRBV15 and TRBJ2-3, with D possibly being TRBD1 (5 bases). Germline values: CDR1 LNHNV, CDR2 YYDKDF (reference sequence). Between the trimmed V and J ends, which lost 5 bases and 2 bases, there was a span of 11 bases. This CDR3 contains 14 residues. The CDR3 nucleotides read TGTGCCACCAGCTGGGGCAGGGTCACAGATACGCAGTATTTT. This translates into CATSWGRVTDTQYF.

This clone was observed a handful of times. The chain has TRBV19 and TRBJ1-1; 7 bases are a match to TRBD1. The V gene end was trimmed by 7 bases and the J gene end by 1 base; junction bases not matched to a gene: 6. The germline V gene encodes CDR1 LNHDA and CDR2 SQIVND (reference sequence). The CDR3 covers 14 residues. The CDR3, as DNA: TGTGCCAGTACTCAACAGGGGTCGAACACTGAAGCTTTCTTT. Encoded protein: CASTQQGSNTEAFF.

The chain employs TRBV29-1 and TRBJ2-7, with D tentatively TRBD1 or TRBD2 (6 bases each). This CDR3 spans 13 amino acids. CDR1 and CDR2 (germline): SQVTM, ANQGSEA. Trimming cost V 7 bases and J 3 bases, with 16 bases left between them. CDR3 coding DNA: TGCAGCGGTCAGGAGGGGACACGCTACGAGCAGTACTTC. Protein sequence: CSGQEGTRYEQYF.

The CDR3 loop is CASSPSWRSPTDTQYF. In DNA form, the CDR3 reads TGTGCCAGCAGCCCCTCTTGGCGTTCCCCCACAGATACGCAGTATTTT. The V call is TRBV14, the J call TRBJ2-3, with D hard to call. Germline V CDR1 and CDR2: SGHDN, FVKESK. CDR3 length equals 16 residues. The V and J ends lost 4 bases and 2 bases respectively, with 16 bases between them.

This clone was observed a handful of times. The chain links TRBV4-3 to TRBJ2-6; 10 positions match TRBD1. Trimming cost V 4 bases and J 0 bases; bases outside gene matches: 0. The germline V gene encodes CDR1 LGHNA and CDR2 YSLEER. The CDR3 is 16 amino acids. CDR3 sequence reads: CASSRTGGSGANVLTF. The CDR3 coding sequence is TGCGCCAGCAGCCGGACAGGGGGCTCTGGGGCCAACGTCCTGACTTTC.

The CDR3 nucleotides read TGTGCCTGGAGTGGGGGGGAAGGGTACGAGCAGTACTTC. It codes for CAWSGGEGYEQYF. The V and J genes are TRBV30 and TRBJ2-7, with D possibly being TRBD2 (6 bases). There are 13 residues in the CDR3. The germline gives CDR1 GTSNPN, CDR2 SVGIG (reference sequence). Trimming removed 1 base from V and 4 bases from J, with 11 bases in between.

The genes are TRBV5-4 and TRBJ2-7; TRBD1 might be the D (5 bases). Germline CDR1 SGHNT, CDR2 YYREEE (reference sequence). V was pared by 0 bases and J by 6 bases, with 16 bases between. The CDR3 spans 15 residues. The CDR3 region has the DNA TGTGCCAGCAGCTTGGCCCAGGGAAGTGCTTCCGAGCAGTACTTC. It yields the protein CASSLAQGSASEQYF. The full variable domain, completed using reference TRBV5-4 and TRBJ2-7, is ETGVTQSPTHLIKTRGQQVTLRCSSQSGHNTVSWYQQALGQGPQFIFQYYREEENGRGNFPPRFSGLQFPNYSSELNVNALELDDSALYLCASSLAQGSASEQYFGPGTRLTVT.

J is TRBJ2-5 and V is TRBV7-2; perhaps TRBD2 as D (6 bases). Per the germline V gene, CDR1 is SGHTA and CDR2 is FQGNSA. The CDR3 has 16 residues. V was shortened by 5 bases and J by 0 bases, with 16 bases between the two germline ends. CDR3 amino acids: CASSPSLGRNQETQYF. The DNA of the CDR3 is TGTGCCAGCAGCCCCTCACTAGGGAGGAACCAAGAGACCCAGTACTTC.

V and J are TRBV6-1 and TRBJ2-5; D gene ambiguous. The V gene lost 3 bases and the J gene lost 3 bases, with 11 bases spanning the gap. The CDR3 spans 14 residues. Germline assignment: CDR1 MNHNS and CDR2 SASEGT. DNA of the CDR3: TGTGCCAGCAGTGATCATAGTTTTGAAGAGACCCAGTACTTC. Translated: CASSDHSFEETQYF.

This chain's CDR3 is CASSPGLRVHTSYEQYF. CDR3 bases: TGTGCCAGCAGCCCCGGCCTGAGGGTTCATACTTCCTACGAGCAGTACTTC. V gene TRBV11-1 combines with J gene TRBJ2-7; TRBD2 is a possible D gene (5 bases). The CDR3 runs 17 residues. Germline loops: CDR1 SGHAT, CDR2 FQDESV (reference sequence). The germline V and J ends were trimmed by 5 bases and 1 base, with 21 bases remaining between them.

The chain links TRBV6-5 to TRBJ2-2, with TRBD1 matching 7 bases. There are 16 residues in the CDR3. Per germline, CDR1 MNHEY and CDR2 SVGAGI. J was trimmed by 5 bases and V by 4 bases; bases with no gene match: 10. In DNA form, the CDR3 reads TGTGCCAGCAGTTCATCGTACAGGGGCAGGACCGGGGAGCTGTTTTTT. Protein product: CASSSSYRGRTGELFF.

In regard to this clone: Other DNA sequences in this specimen translate into the identical CDR3. The rearrangement joins TRBV6-1 to TRBJ2-3; 12 positions match TRBD2. Trimming took 2 bases from V and 4 from J; bases not matched to a gene: 1. The CDR3 spans 15 residues. Germline V gene lookup returns CDR1 MNHNS and CDR2 SASEGT. CDR3 sequence reads: CASSELAGGPDTQYF. In DNA form, the CDR3 reads TGTGCCAGCAGTGAACTAGCGGGAGGGCCAGATACGCAGTATTTT.

This chain links TRBV6-5 with TRBJ1-2; 7 bases line up with TRBD1. Germline loops: CDR1 MNHEY, CDR2 SVGAGI. Trimming cost V 7 bases and J 2 bases; bases outside gene matches: 4. The CDR3 extends over 13 amino acids. The CDR3 DNA reads as TGTGCCAGCACCGACAGGGCCAACTATGGCTACACCTTC. As protein: CASTDRANYGYTF.

This rearrangement joins TRBV7-9 to TRBJ2-3; no clear D. Germline CDR1 SEHNR, CDR2 FQNEAQ (reference sequence). The CDR3 is 12 amino acids. The ends were cut back, 6 bases at V and 2 bases at J, with 6 bases in the middle. CDR3 nucleotide sequence: TGTGCCAGCAGGGAGATCACAGATACGCAGTATTTT. The encoded protein is CASREITDTQYF. Based on the CDR3 plus reference TRBV7-9 and TRBJ2-3, the full variable domain is DTGVSQNPRHKITKRGQNVTFRCDPISEHNRLYWYRQTLGQGPEFLTYFQNEAQLEKSRLLSDRFSAERPKGSFSTLEIQRTEQGDSAMYLCASREITDTQYFGPGTRLTVL.

The chain carries TRBV6-1 and TRBJ2-7; D gene unclear. This CDR3 spans 12 amino acids. V was clipped by 8 bases and J by 1 base, with 9 bases between them. Germline CDR1 is MNHNS and CDR2 is SASEGT. The CDR3 region is CASEPQSYEQYF. The CDR3 nucleotides are TGTGCCAGCGAGCCTCAATCCTACGAGCAGTACTTC.